The 30 T cell receptor beta chains below come from one sample, sequenced in a study of cytomegalovirus exposure and HLA in healthy donors. Amplification used 60 Vbeta primers and 13 Jbeta primers. The protocol was immunoSEQ multiplex PCR, while the TCRdb copy is restricted to in-frame clones and leaves out a portion. The sample shows some 110,000 clones, approximately 81% of them seen only once. Sequenced material: PBMCs. The receptor set was obtained from a woman between 18 and 29 years old in good health and CMV-seropositive.

The J gene is TRBJ1-2, the V gene TRBV5-4, with TRBD1 matching 7 bases. V shed 3 bases and J 3 bases; nucleotides not matched to a gene: 8. Germline CDR1 is SGHNT and CDR2 is YYREEE (reference sequence). CDR3 length: 15 residues. CDR3 nucleotides: TGTGCCAGCAGCTATAACAGGGGTAGTGACTATGGCTACACCTTC. Translated: CASSYNRGSDYGYTF.

The chain carries TRBV6-5 and TRBJ2-7, with no clear D. The germline V gene encodes CDR1 MNHEY and CDR2 SVGAGI. The germline V and J ends were trimmed by 2 bases and 0 bases, with 11 bases remaining between them. The CDR3 is 15 amino acids. CDR3: CASSYRQASSYEQYF. The DNA of the CDR3 is TGTGCCAGCAGTTACCGGCAGGCAAGCTCCTACGAGCAGTACTTC.

This clone was seen more than once but under ten times. This chain joins TRBV6-6 and TRBJ1-2, with TRBD1 as a possible D gene (6 bases). Per the germline V gene, CDR1 is MNHNY and CDR2 is SVGAGI (reference sequence). The length of the CDR3 is 15 residues. Trimming pared 0 bases from V and 2 bases from J, leaving 10 bases between. The CDR3 nucleotides are TGTGCCAGCAGTTACTCGGACAGATCCAACTATGGCTACACCTTC. It is translated as CASSYSDRSNYGYTF.

The V call is TRBV6-1, the J call TRBJ1-1; a weak D match, TRBD1 (6 bases). This CDR3 spans 14 amino acids. The germline V gene has CDR1 MNHNS and CDR2 SASEGT. V lost 1 base and J 4 bases, leaving 10 bases between the germline ends. The DNA for the CDR3 is TGTGCCAGCAGTGAAGGGGGACAAACCACTGAAGCTTTCTTT. This gives the protein CASSEGGQTTEAFF.

The CDR3 is CASGALAAINEQFF. The CDR3 nucleotides read TGTGCTAGTGGGGCCCTAGCGGCTATCAATGAGCAGTTCTTC. The chain has TRBV12-5 and TRBJ2-1, with 7 bases fitting TRBD2. After removal of 6 bases from V and 6 bases from J, the junction contained 8 bases not matched to a gene. The CDR3 has 14 residues. CDR1 is LGHNT, CDR2 FRNRAP, per germline. Complete variable domain (other parts from reference TRBV12-5 and TRBJ2-1): DARVTQTPRHKVTEMGQEVTMRCQPILGHNTVFWYRQTMMQGLELLAYFRNRAPLDDSGMPKDRFSAEMPDATLATLKIQPSEPRDSAVYFCASGALAAINEQFFGPGTRLTVL.

This chain links TRBV28 with TRBJ2-1; 8 bases fit TRBD1. V lost 5 bases, J lost 8 bases, and 11 bases stayed unmatched. Looked up from germline, CDR1 is MDHEN and CDR2 is SYDVKM. The CDR3 contains 15 residues. CDR3 coding DNA: TGTGCCAGCAGTGAGACAGGGGCCAGATTGGATGAGCAGTTCTTC. This gives the protein CASSETGARLDEQFF.

The gene calls are TRBV27 and TRBJ2-3; possibly TRBD1 for D (5 bases). Trimming removed 2 bases from V and 4 bases from J, with 10 bases in between. Germline CDR1 is MNHEY and CDR2 is SMNVEV (reference sequence). This CDR3 has 14 amino acids. The CDR3 loop is CASSLRGSSDTQYF. CDR3 nucleotide sequence: TGTGCCAGCAGTTTAAGGGGTAGTTCAGATACGCAGTATTTT.

The chain links TRBV28 to TRBJ2-3, with 7 bases identical to TRBD2. After removal of 2 bases from V and 4 bases from J, the junction contained 6 bases not matched to a gene. CDR3 length: 15 amino acids. The germline V gene encodes CDR1 MDHEN and CDR2 SYDVKM. The CDR3 DNA sequence: TGTGCCAGCAGTTTAAGGGAGGGCCCCGCAGATACGCAGTATTTT. Translation gives CASSLREGPADTQYF.

This clone was seen only once. This chain joins TRBV19 and TRBJ1-2; D might be TRBD1 (5 bases). The CDR3 is made up of 13 amino acids. Per the germline V gene, CDR1 is LNHDA and CDR2 is SQIVND (reference sequence). Trimming shortened V by 7 bases and J by 2 bases, and 11 bases separated the two germline ends. The CDR3, as DNA: TGTGCCAGTAATCAGGGTTTGAACTATGGCTACACCTTC. Amino acid sequence: CASNQGLNYGYTF.

CDR3: CASSQGQGTNTEAFF. In DNA form, the CDR3 reads TGTGCCAGCAGCCAAGGACAGGGAACTAACACTGAAGCTTTCTTT. The chain combines TRBV14 with TRBJ1-1, with TRBD1 matching 7 bases. CDR1 SGHDN and CDR2 FVKESK come from the germline V gene. Unmatched junction bases numbered 4, after V lost 1 base and J lost 2 bases. The CDR3 has 15 amino acids.

The rearrangement links TRBV13 to TRBJ2-1; the D is unclear. Germline CDR1 PRHDT, CDR2 FYEKMQ (reference sequence). Trimming pared 4 bases from V and 0 bases from J, leaving 4 bases between. The CDR3 is 13 residues long. The CDR3 here is CASSSYSYNEQFF. The DNA of the CDR3 is TGTGCCAGCAGCTCGTACTCCTACAATGAGCAGTTCTTC.

The chain is built from TRBV6-1 and TRBJ1-5, with a weak D call TRBD1 (5 bases). V was clipped by 6 bases and J by 6 bases, with 18 bases between them. The CDR3 loop spans 15 amino acids. Germline V gene data show CDR1 as MNHNS and CDR2 as SASEGT. CDR3 nucleotides: TGTGCCAGCAGCCGGCGGCAGGGTACTGGTCAGCCCCAGCATTTT. Amino acid sequence: CASSRRQGTGQPQHF.

The rearrangement links TRBV27 to TRBJ2-7, with TRBD1 matching over 9 bases. The CDR3 totals 15 residues. The J segment lost 1 base and the V segment lost 4 bases, leaving 5 bases of the junction unmatched. The germline V gene has CDR1 MNHEY and CDR2 SMNVEV (reference sequence). In nucleotides, the CDR3 is TGTGCCAGCAGTTCCGGGACAGGGCAGTCCTACGAGCAGTACTTC. It encodes CASSSGTGQSYEQYF.

This clone has just one count. Because the CDR3 is missing its conserved closing phenylalanine or tryptophan, this is likely a read error. It is unclear where the CDR3 begins or ends on the DNA, so no DNA is shown, and the CDR3 is as TCRdb lists it. This chain uses TRBV7-9 with TRBJ1-1. The CDR3 is made up of 11 amino acids, end residues included. CDR1 SEHNR and CDR2 FQNEAQ come from the germline V gene (reference sequence). CDR3: CASSLDVGEVL.

V and J are TRBV25-1 and TRBJ2-3; no clear D. Germline V gene sequence: CDR1 MGHDK, CDR2 SYGVNS. This CDR3 contains 12 residues. V was trimmed by 5 bases and J by 2 bases, leaving 5 bases between them. This chain's CDR3 is CASSPSTDTQYF. In DNA form, the CDR3 reads TGTGCCAGCAGTCCATCCACAGATACGCAGTATTTT.

The chain recombines TRBV14 with TRBJ2-1; maybe TRBD2 (5 bases). V was cut by 3 bases and J by 4 bases, with 13 bases left in between. Germline V gene lookup returns CDR1 SGHDN and CDR2 FVKESK. The CDR3 runs 15 residues. The CDR3 sequence is CASSQLGSGYNEQFF. CDR3 DNA sequence: TGTGCCAGCAGCCAGTTGGGCAGCGGATACAATGAGCAGTTCTTC.

This clone was recorded once. This sequence joins TRBV15 and TRBJ2-2; tentatively, D is TRBD2 (6 bases). Trimming stripped 0 bases from V and 4 bases from J, with 15 bases between. This CDR3 has 17 residues. Germline loops: CDR1 LNHNV, CDR2 YYDKDF (reference sequence). CDR3 sequence: CATSRDGPGRVTGELFF. CDR3 DNA sequence: TGTGCCACCAGCAGAGATGGTCCCGGGAGAGTCACCGGGGAGCTGTTTTTT. Full variable domain (missing parts from reference TRBV15 and TRBJ2-2): DAMVIQNPRYQVTQFGKPVTLSCSQTLNHNVMYWYQQKSSQAPKLLFHYYDKDFNNEADTPDNFQSRRPNTSFCFLDIRSPGLGDTAMYLCATSRDGPGRVTGELFFGEGSRLTVL.

V and J are TRBV5-6 and TRBJ2-3; D perhaps matches TRBD2 (5 bases). Germline CDR1 and CDR2: SGHDT and YYEEEE. V was clipped by 1 base and J by 1 base, with 7 bases between them. The CDR3 runs 14 residues. The DNA for the CDR3 is TGTGCCAGCAGCTTGAACGGGGGCACAGATACGCAGTATTTT. Amino acids: CASSLNGGTDTQYF.

This clone occurred once. The chain joins TRBV4-2 to TRBJ1-1; D perhaps matches TRBD1 (5 bases). Per germline, CDR1 LGHNA and CDR2 YNFKEQ. Trimming shortened V by 0 bases and J by 6 bases, and 17 bases separated the two germline ends. This CDR3 spans 16 amino acids. CDR3: CASSQDAPGQRAEAFF. The CDR3 bases are TGTGCCAGCAGCCAAGATGCGCCAGGGCAAAGGGCTGAAGCTTTCTTT.

As to this clone: Other DNA sequences in the same sample also yield this CDR3. The chain uses TRBV5-1 and TRBJ1-4; D perhaps matches TRBD1 (6 bases). V shed 3 bases and J shed 0 bases, with 12 bases lying between them. The CDR3 length is 16 residues. CDR1 and CDR2 (germline): SGHRS, YFSETQ. CDR3 nucleotide sequence: TGCGCCAGCAGCTCGGGGGGGGGCGCAACTAATGAAAAACTGTTTTTT. Its translation is CASSSGGGATNEKLFF.

V usage is TRBV2 and J usage is TRBJ1-1; 11 nucleotides line up with TRBD1. CDR1 is SNHLY, CDR2 FYNNEI, per germline. The CDR3 length is 16 residues. J lost 3 bases, V lost 8 bases, and 11 bases had no gene match. CDR3 region: CASRGQGDRWDTEAFF. CDR3 nucleotides: TGTGCCAGCCGGGGACAGGGGGATAGGTGGGACACTGAAGCTTTCTTT.

The rearrangement links TRBV5-6 to TRBJ1-4, with D tentatively TRBD1 (5 bases). The germline CDR1 and CDR2 sequences are SGHDT and YYEEEE. The V end was cut by 0 bases, the J end by 5 bases, with 11 bases between. The CDR3 loop spans 15 amino acids. CDR3 sequence reads: CASSLEWGINEKLFF. The CDR3 DNA is TGTGCCAGCAGCTTGGAATGGGGCATCAATGAAAAACTGTTTTTT.

The genes are TRBV19 and TRBJ1-2; D is uncertain. The germline V gene encodes CDR1 LNHDA and CDR2 SQIVND (reference sequence). Trimming cost V 10 bases and J 1 base, with 16 bases left between them. The CDR3 runs to 14 residues. CDR3 protein: CATHTRRDNYGYTF. CDR3 nucleotides: TGTGCCACTCACACAAGGCGGGATAACTATGGCTACACCTTC.

This clone occurred once. The chain couples TRBV11-3 to TRBJ2-2; D perhaps matches TRBD2 (5 bases). Looked up from germline, CDR1 is SGHNT and CDR2 is YENEEA. Trimming stripped 5 bases from V and 1 base from J, with 14 bases between. CDR3 length: 16 residues. CDR3 in amino acids: CASSREGGGNTGELFF. The CDR3 DNA reads TGTGCCAGCAGCCGCGAGGGTGGCGGGAACACCGGGGAGCTGTTTTTT.

Worth noting for this clone: One junction end disagrees with the germline gene, perhaps due to a read error. The chain recombines TRBV9 with TRBJ2-1; 12 bases are a match to TRBD2. CDR1 is SGDLS and CDR2 is YYNGEE in the germline V gene. The CDR3 totals 17 residues. CDR3 protein: CVSSPWTSGNSYNEQFF. In DNA form, the CDR3 reads TGTGTCAGCAGCCCGTGGACTAGCGGGAACTCCTACAATGAGCAGTTCTTC.

The chain carries TRBV27 and TRBJ1-4; TRBD1 might be the D (5 bases). The V end was cut by 0 bases, the J end by 5 bases, with 16 bases between. This CDR3 has 17 residues. Germline V lookup: CDR1 MNHEY, CDR2 SMNVEV (reference sequence). Here the CDR3 reads CASSLSPPGNLNEKLFF. In DNA, the CDR3 is TGTGCCAGCAGTTTATCGCCTCCAGGGAACTTAAATGAAAAACTGTTTTTT.

With regard to this clone: The junction differs from germline at one of its ends, possibly a read error. V usage is TRBV28 and J usage is TRBJ2-6, with unresolved D. The CDR3 is 19 residues long. Germline V gene lookup returns CDR1 MDHEN and CDR2 SYDVKM. The CDR3: CASTLGYDKALSGANVLTF. Here the CDR3 DNA reads TGTGCCAGCACTTTAGGGTATGACAAAGCCCTGTCTGGGGCCAACGTCCTGACTTTC.

V gene TRBV14 combines with J gene TRBJ2-3, with TRBD2 identical over 8 bases. The ends lost 4 bases at V and 2 bases at J; junction bases unmatched: 11. CDR1 is SGHDN and CDR2 is FVKESK in the germline V gene. The CDR3 extends over 17 amino acids. CDR3 residues: CASSRREAFTSTDTQYF. The CDR3 nucleotides read TGTGCCAGCAGCCGGCGGGAGGCCTTTACCTCCACAGATACGCAGTATTTT.

The rearrangement joins TRBV28 to TRBJ1-5, with D unresolved. This CDR3 is 12 amino acids long. Germline V gene lookup returns CDR1 MDHEN and CDR2 SYDVKM. V lost 3 bases, J lost 5 bases, and 5 bases lay in between. CDR3: CASSFLDQPQHF. For the CDR3, the DNA is TGTGCCAGCAGTTTTCTAGATCAGCCCCAGCATTTT.

The chain employs TRBV2 and TRBJ2-3; D might be TRBD2 (5 bases). Germline V lookup: CDR1 SNHLY, CDR2 FYNNEI. CDR3 size: 15 residues. Trimming took 0 bases from V and 1 from J, leaving 8 bases between them. The CDR3 here is CASSEARVGTDTQYF. CDR3 DNA: TGTGCCAGCAGTGAAGCGAGGGTCGGCACAGATACGCAGTATTTT.